A single sample is the source of the 6 T cell receptor beta chains below, sequenced in a study of T cells after yellow fever vaccination (dated by TCRdb to about 2019). The library came from 5' RACE. TCRdb lists the instrument as Illumina HiSeq 2500. The public reads were reprocessed in TCRdb via fastp at Q25 and MiXCR, keeping in-frame beta chains. Here each entry gathers all rows of one CDR3 protein and keeps the most common genes and DNA. Recorded for this sample are about 260,000 distinct CDR3 sequences; under 15% of them occurred a single time. Of the sample, about 0.51% is held by the ten largest clones. The treatment or condition label for this specimen denotes: live attenuated yellow fever vaccine strain. The input for sequencing was CD4+ T cells sorted from PBMCs, taken 45 days after the yellow fever booster vaccination. The source is a man younger than 45 who received the YFV17D yellow fever vaccine.

This clonotype was detected many times. CDR3 in amino acids: CSALTSGTYEQYF. CDR3 bases: TGCAGTGCTCTGACTAGCGGTACCTACGAGCAGTACTTC. The chain joins TRBV20-1 to TRBJ2-7; the match to TRBD2 covers 9 bases. The CDR3 runs to 13 residues. The V gene end was trimmed by 5 bases and the J gene end by 2 bases; junction bases not matched to a gene: 4. From germline, CDR1 is DFQATT and CDR2 SNEGSKA (reference sequence).

The gene calls are TRBV10-3 and TRBJ2-1, with a weak D call TRBD2 (5 bases). V was trimmed by 2 bases and J by 3 bases, leaving 8 bases between them. This CDR3 is built from 14 residues. Germline loops: CDR1 ENHRY, CDR2 SYGVKD. The DNA of the CDR3 is TGTGCCATCAGTGAGGGGAGTTACTACAATGAGCAGTTCTTC. Translation gives CAISEGSYYNEQFF.

This clonotype has a handful of counts. This chain links TRBV10-2 with TRBJ2-6, with 10 bases aligning to TRBD1. With 7 bases clipped from V and 1 base from J, the junction kept 7 bases outside the gene matches. This CDR3 is 17 amino acids long. CDR1 and CDR2 (germline): WSHSY, SAAADI. CDR3 in DNA: TGCGCCAGCATGACGGGACAGGGGATATCTGGGGCCAACGTCCTGACTTTC. It translates to CASMTGQGISGANVLTF.

This clonotype has just a few counts. The chain employs TRBV24-1 and TRBJ2-1; D may correspond to TRBD1 or TRBD2 (5 bases each). This CDR3 contains 16 residues. The germline V gene encodes CDR1 KGHDR and CDR2 SFDVKD. Trimming removed 3 bases at V and 7 bases at J, with 18 bases between. The CDR3 spells CATSDAQGPGFNEQFF. CDR3 DNA: TGTGCCACCAGTGATGCCCAGGGACCGGGCTTTAATGAGCAGTTCTTC.

The genes are TRBV20-1 and TRBJ2-5; weak D call: TRBD2 (6 bases). The germline V gene has CDR1 DFQATT and CDR2 SNEGSKA (reference sequence). With 4 bases removed from V and 5 bases from J, the gap between germline ends came to 11 bases. This CDR3 comprises 12 residues. CDR3 DNA: TGCAGTGCTACCGGGAGCGGGGAGACCCAGTACTTC. It specifies CSATGSGETQYF.

The CDR3 sequence: CASSLGGLLAGRETQYF. The DNA for the CDR3 is TGCGCCAGCAGCTTGGGGGGACTGCTAGCAGGGCGAGAGACCCAGTACTTC. V and J are TRBV5-1 and TRBJ2-5; D might be TRBD2 (6 bases). Trimming pared 0 bases from V and 4 bases from J, leaving 19 bases between. The CDR3 has 17 residues. Germline V gene lookup returns CDR1 SGHRS and CDR2 YFSETQ.